The rows below give T cell receptor beta chains drawn from one sample of a study of response to subunit inactivated influenza vaccine. TCRdb independently ran MiXCR on the RT-PCR reads; one entry per CDR3 protein. The sample shows 650,000 to 800,000 distinct CDR3 sequences, approximately 17% of them seen only once. Sequenced here: PBMCs from blood, sampled 5 to 6 days after vaccination. Receptors were obtained from a man aged 50 to 59 who received an inactivated influenza vaccine. The CDR3 runs from the conserved cysteine through the conserved F or W. D genes are given only for firm matches. Clone size is given for some rows only: seen once, a few or many times, or a class if the clone is expanded.

>many|TRBD2|TRBJ2-1|TRBV20-1
TGCAGTGCTAGAAAAACTAGGACTAGCGGGGGGTTTGAGCAGTTCTTC
CSARKTRTSGGFEQFF
>-|TRBD2|TRBJ2-5|TRBV6-5
TGTGCCAGCAGTTACGGCGTAGGGACTAGCGGACAAGAGACCCAGTACTTC
CASSYGVGTSGQETQYF
>few|-|TRBJ1-1|TRBV12-3/TRBV12-4
TGTGCCAGCAGTTTTCAGGGGACGAGCACTGAAGCTTTCTTT
CASSFQGTSTEAFF
>-|TRBD1|TRBJ1-4|TRBV27
TGTGCCAGCAGCCACGGAGACGGGACAGGGGTTGAAAAACTGTTTTTT
CASSHGDGTGVEKLFF
>few|-|TRBJ1-1|TRBV11-3
TGTGCCAGCAGGAAGACCACTGAAGCTTTCTTT
CASRKTTEAFF
>-|-|TRBJ2-1|TRBV7-9
TGTGCCAGCAGCCCGGCGAGTGGAGTTAGCTCCTACAATGAGCAGTTCTTC
CASSPASGVSSYNEQFF
>few|TRBD2|TRBJ2-1|TRBV7-2
TGTGCCAGCAGCTTACTAGCGGACGATCACAATGAGCAGTTCTTC
CASSLLADDHNEQFF
>few|TRBD2|TRBJ2-3|TRBV6-5
TGTGCCAGCAGTTACTCGACTAGCGGGAGTGGAGATACGCAGTATTTT
CASSYSTSGSGDTQYF
>many|TRBD2|TRBJ2-2|TRBV20-1
TGCAGTGCTAGGGGACTAGCGGGCACCGGGGAGCTGTTTTTT
CSARGLAGTGELFF
>-|-|TRBJ1-1|TRBV12-3/TRBV12-4
TGTGCCAGCAGTCCCCCGGGACACCTGAACACTGAAGCTTTCTTT
CASSPPGHLNTEAFF
>-|TRBD1|TRBJ1-3|TRBV12-3/TRBV12-4
TGTGCCAGCAGTCTCCGACAGGGAGGAAACACCATATATTTT
CASSLRQGGNTIYF
>many|-|TRBJ2-3|TRBV12-3/TRBV12-4
TGTGCCAGCAGTCCTGGATTAATCGGGGATACGCAGTATTTT
CASSPGLIGDTQYF
>-|-|TRBJ2-1|TRBV5-5
TGTGCCAGCAGCTTGGTAGGGGGATCCAATGAGCAGTTCTTC
CASSLVGGSNEQFF
>few|-|TRBJ1-5|TRBV4-1
TGCGCCAGCAGCACACAGGACTGGGGCAATCAGCCCCAGCATTTT
CASSTQDWGNQPQHF
>-|TRBD2|TRBJ2-5|TRBV20-1
TGCAGTGCTAGAGATCCCCTAGCGGGGGCCTCGGAGACCCAGTACTTC
CSARDPLAGASETQYF
>-|-|TRBJ2-4|TRBV12-3/TRBV12-4
TGTGCCAGCAGTTTCGAGGCGGACCTAACTCGTACACTAGCCAAAAACATTCAGTACTTC
CASSFEADLTRTLAKNIQYF
>-|TRBD1|TRBJ2-6|TRBV6-1
TGTGCCAGCAGTGGGACAGGGAGTCCTGGGGCCAACGTCCTGACTTTC
CASSGTGSPGANVLTF
>-|-|TRBJ2-5|TRBV5-1
TGCGCCAGCAGCTTGATCAGCTTGGGGACCCAGTACTTC
CASSLISLGTQYF
>-|TRBD2|TRBJ2-2|TRBV6-4
TGTGCCAGCAGGGGACTAGCGGCCCCCACCGGGGAGCTGTTTTTT
CASRGLAAPTGELFF
>many|TRBD1|TRBJ1-6|TRBV20-1
TGCAGTGCCGCAGATTACAGGGGTTATTCACCCCTCCACTTT
CSAADYRGYSPLHF
>few|-|TRBJ1-2|TRBV16
TGTGCCAGCAGCCAAATAGTCAACTATGGCTACACCTTC
CASSQIVNYGYTF
>-|-|TRBJ2-1|TRBV20-1
TGCAGTGCTAGAGATCTTGTATTCGGTGCAAGGCTTATCGATGAGCAGTTCTTC
CSARDLVFGARLIDEQFF
>many|-|TRBJ1-3|TRBV12-3/TRBV12-4
TGTGCCAGCAGCACCTTCGCAAGCTCTGGAAACACCATATATTTT
CASSTFASSGNTIYF
>-|TRBD1|TRBJ1-5|TRBV4-3
TGCGCCAGCAGCCAAGGCGCGGACAGGGATCAGCCCCAGCATTTT
CASSQGADRDQPQHF
>many|-|TRBJ2-1|TRBV3-1
TGTGCCAGCAGCCTCAGGGGAATCAATGAGCAGTTCTTC
CASSLRGINEQFF
>many|-|TRBJ1-1|TRBV6-2/TRBV6-3
TGTGCCAGCAGTCAAGGAGGGGTCAACACTGAAGCTTTCTTT
CASSQGGVNTEAFF
>few|TRBD2|TRBJ2-7|TRBV6-5
TGTGCCAGCAGTTACGTCGCTAGCGGGAGTTACGAGCAGTACTTC
CASSYVASGSYEQYF
>-|TRBD2|TRBJ2-7|TRBV10-3
TGTGCCACCTCGACTAGCGGGAGGGATTACGAGCAGTACTTC
CATSTSGRDYEQYF
>-|TRBD1|TRBJ1-5|TRBV20-1
TGCAGTGCTCTAGGGACAGGGGAGCTGAGCAATCAGCCCCAGCATTTT
CSALGTGELSNQPQHF
>-|-|TRBJ2-5|TRBV7-9
TGTGCCAGCAGCCCGCCCTCCCTACTCCAAGAGACCCAGTACTTC
CASSPPSLLQETQYF
>-|-|TRBJ1-4|TRBV30
TGTGCCTTAGCGGGAAATGAAAAACTGTTTTTT
CALAGNEKLFF
>few|-|TRBJ2-5|TRBV6-5
TGTGCCAGCAGTTACCCCCAGGGTCAAGAGACCCAGTACTTC
CASSYPQGQETQYF
>few|-|TRBJ2-7|TRBV20-1
TGCAGTGCCGCCAAGGTGGGTGGTGTTGTCGAGCAGTACTTC
CSAAKVGGVVEQYF
>many|-|TRBJ1-5|TRBV6-4
TGTGCCAGCAGCGGGGGAAGGCATTTT
CASSGGRHF
>-|-|TRBJ2-7|TRBV7-2
TGTGCCAGCAGCTGGGGGGGACAGGAGGCGGACGAGCAGTACTTC
CASSWGGQEADEQYF
>few|-|TRBJ2-7|TRBV27
TGTGCCAGCAGTTTATTGTCGGCAGGGGCGACCTACGAGCAGTACTTC
CASSLLSAGATYEQYF
>few|TRBD1|TRBJ2-3|TRBV11-2
TGTGCCAGCAGCTTAGATCAGACAGGGAGCACAGATACGCAGTATTTT
CASSLDQTGSTDTQYF
>few|-|TRBJ1-2|TRBV5-1
TGCGCCAGCAGCTTCCAGGAGAACTATGGCTACACCTTC
CASSFQENYGYTF
>once|-|TRBJ1-1|TRBV7-9
TGTGCCAGCAGTACTTTACAGGGAGGAGCTTTCTTT
CASSTLQGGAFF
>-|-|TRBJ2-1|TRBV18
TGTGCCAGCTCACCACGAGGTATCGGGCTGGGTGAGCAGTTCTTC
CASSPRGIGLGEQFF
>-|TRBD1|TRBJ1-6|TRBV28
TGTGCCAGCAGTTTTGTTCAGGGGGCAAAAATGCTGGCGAACGAACCCCTCCACTTT
CASSFVQGAKMLANEPLHF
>few|TRBD2|TRBJ2-3|TRBV10-3
TGTGCCATCAGTGCAGCGGGAGGTGACACAGATACGCAGTATTTT
CAISAAGGDTDTQYF
>few|-|TRBJ2-2|TRBV20-1
TGCAGTGGTGGTACGATGAACACCGGGGAGCTGTTTTTT
CSGGTMNTGELFF
>-|TRBD1|TRBJ1-4|TRBV20-1
TGCAGTGCTAGCGCCGGGACAGGGGATGAAAAACTGTTTTTT
CSASAGTGDEKLFF
>-|TRBD2|TRBJ2-1|TRBV29-1
TGCAGCGTCGGGAGGGCCTACTACAATGAGCAGTTCTTC
CSVGRAYYNEQFF
>-|TRBD2|TRBJ2-7|TRBV10-3
TGTGCCATCAGGGGCGGGAGCTTAGACTACGAGCAGTACTTC
CAIRGGSLDYEQYF
>many|TRBD2|TRBJ2-7|TRBV5-1
TGCGCCAGCAGCAGCGGGACGGGTAACTACGAGCAGTACTTC
CASSSGTGNYEQYF
>-|-|TRBJ1-6|TRBV15
TGTGCCACCAGCAGGGGACGGGAAAATTCACCCCTCCACTTT
CATSRGRENSPLHF
>few|TRBD1|TRBJ1-3|TRBV5-6
TGTGCCAGCAGCGAGGGACAGGCCCTACTCCTCTCTGGAAACACCATATATTTT
CASSEGQALLLSGNTIYF
>few|-|TRBJ2-7|TRBV15
TGTGCCACCAGCAGAGTTGCCTTTACAGGGCCTAGCTCCTACGAGCAGTACTTC
CATSRVAFTGPSSYEQYF